This section outlines one T cell receptor (beta chain) sequence together with its context. Its antigen is unknown. The V gene's germline CDR1 is SQVTM and CDR2 ANQGSEA. CDR3 length: 12 amino acids. The method, 5' RACE with UMI labels, was used to prepare the TRB cDNA libraries. After re-calling the 5' RACE reads, TCRdb lists one entry per CDR3 protein, DNA absent. Recorded for this sample: under 150,000 distinct CDR3 sequences. The data stem from a study of CXCR3-negative and CXCR3-positive naive CD8 T cells. Overall study results and limits: Because surface CD5 did not distinguish the naive subsets, TCR strength was inferred from TRB CDR3 properties. Researchers report that CXCR3-positive naive cells carry more hydrophobic TRB CDR3s than CXCR3-negative naive cells.

The TCR originated in a human donor in good health. Some clones in this sample may be carry-over from other donors' samples. Sequenced material: naive CXCR3+ CD8+ T cells from blood. The subset: CD45RO-CCR7+CD27+CD95- naive CD8+ T cells expressing CXCR3 (TNR3+). The J gene is TRBJ1-1, the V gene TRBV29-1. CDR3 sequence: CSAQPRNTEAFF.